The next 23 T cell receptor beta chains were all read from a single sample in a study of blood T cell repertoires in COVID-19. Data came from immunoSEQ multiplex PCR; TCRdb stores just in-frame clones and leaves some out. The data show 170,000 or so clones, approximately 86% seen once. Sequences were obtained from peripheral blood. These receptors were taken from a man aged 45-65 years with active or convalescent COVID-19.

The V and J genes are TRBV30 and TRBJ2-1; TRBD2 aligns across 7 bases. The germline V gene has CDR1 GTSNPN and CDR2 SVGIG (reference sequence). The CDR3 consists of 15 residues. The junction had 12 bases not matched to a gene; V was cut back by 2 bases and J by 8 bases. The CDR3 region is CAWSRGVSGTDEQFF. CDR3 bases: TGTGCCTGGAGTCGAGGAGTCAGCGGGACGGATGAGCAGTTCTTC.

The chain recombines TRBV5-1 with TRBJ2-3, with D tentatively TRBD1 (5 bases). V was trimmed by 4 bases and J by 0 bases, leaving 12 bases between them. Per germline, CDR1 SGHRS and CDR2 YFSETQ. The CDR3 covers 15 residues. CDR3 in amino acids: CASSLGHYSTDTQYF. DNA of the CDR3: TGCGCCAGCAGCCTCGGACACTATAGCACAGATACGCAGTATTTT.

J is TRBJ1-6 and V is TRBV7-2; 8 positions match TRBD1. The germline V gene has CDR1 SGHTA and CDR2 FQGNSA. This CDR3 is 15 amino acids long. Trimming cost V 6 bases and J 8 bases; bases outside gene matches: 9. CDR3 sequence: CASRFDRGGDSPLHF. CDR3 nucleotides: TGTGCCAGCAGATTCGACAGGGGTGGGGATTCACCCCTCCACTTT. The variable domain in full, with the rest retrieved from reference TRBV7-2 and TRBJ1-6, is GAGVSQSPSNKVTEKGKDVELRCDPISGHTALYWYRQSLGQGLEFLIYFQGNSAPDKSGLPSDRFSAERTGGSVSTLTIQRTQQEDSAVYLCASRFDRGGDSPLHFGNGTRLTVT.

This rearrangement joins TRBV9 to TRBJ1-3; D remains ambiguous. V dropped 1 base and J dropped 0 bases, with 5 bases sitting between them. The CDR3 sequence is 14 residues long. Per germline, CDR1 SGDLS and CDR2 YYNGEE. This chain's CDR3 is CASSVTDSGNTIYF. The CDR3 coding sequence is TGTGCCAGCAGCGTAACAGACTCTGGAAACACCATATATTTT.

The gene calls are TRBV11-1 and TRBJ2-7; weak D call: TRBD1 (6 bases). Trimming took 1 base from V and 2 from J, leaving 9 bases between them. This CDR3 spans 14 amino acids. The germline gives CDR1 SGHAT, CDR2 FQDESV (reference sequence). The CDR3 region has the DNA TGTGCCAGCAGCTTAGAGGGGGTTACCTACGAGCAGTACTTC. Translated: CASSLEGVTYEQYF.

The CDR3 sequence: CASSSDYPWYEQYF. In nucleotides, the CDR3 is TGCGCCAGCAGCTCGGACTACCCTTGGTACGAGCAGTACTTC. This sequence joins TRBV5-1 and TRBJ2-7; D is perhaps TRBD2 (6 bases). The CDR3 loop spans 14 amino acids. Germline V gives CDR1 SGHRS, CDR2 YFSETQ. V was shortened by 3 bases and J by 4 bases, with 14 bases between the two germline ends.

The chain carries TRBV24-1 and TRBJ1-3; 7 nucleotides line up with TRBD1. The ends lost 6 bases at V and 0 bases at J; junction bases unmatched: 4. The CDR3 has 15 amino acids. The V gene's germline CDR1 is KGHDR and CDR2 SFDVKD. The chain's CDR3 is CATSPGQSSGNTIYF. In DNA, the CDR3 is TGTGCCACCAGTCCGGGACAGAGCTCTGGAAACACCATATATTTT.

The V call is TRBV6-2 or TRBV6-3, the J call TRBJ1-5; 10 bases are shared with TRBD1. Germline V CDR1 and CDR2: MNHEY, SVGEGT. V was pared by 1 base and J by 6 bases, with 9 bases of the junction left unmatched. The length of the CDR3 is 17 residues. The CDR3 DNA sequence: TGTGCCAGCAGTTACTTTGTGACAGGGGGCGTCGGTCAGCCCCAGCATTTT. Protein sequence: CASSYFVTGGVGQPQHF.

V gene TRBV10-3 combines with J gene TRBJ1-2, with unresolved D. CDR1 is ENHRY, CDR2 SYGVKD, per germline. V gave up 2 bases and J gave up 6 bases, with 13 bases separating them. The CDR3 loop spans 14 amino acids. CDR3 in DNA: TGTGCCATCAGTGAGGACACCTCGTTCGATGGCTACACCTTC. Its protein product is CAISEDTSFDGYTF.

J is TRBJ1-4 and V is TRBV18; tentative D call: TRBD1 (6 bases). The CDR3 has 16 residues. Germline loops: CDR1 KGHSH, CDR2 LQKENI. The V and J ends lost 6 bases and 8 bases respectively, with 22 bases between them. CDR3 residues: CASSPGVALGGEKLFF. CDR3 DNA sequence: TGTGCCAGCTCGCCAGGGGTTGCCTTGGGAGGCGAAAAACTGTTTTTT.

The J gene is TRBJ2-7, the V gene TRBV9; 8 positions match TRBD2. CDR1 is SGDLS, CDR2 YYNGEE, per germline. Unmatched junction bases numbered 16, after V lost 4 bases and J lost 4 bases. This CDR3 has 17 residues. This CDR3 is CASSRGTGGPSVYEQYF. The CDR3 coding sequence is TGTGCCAGCAGCCGAGGGACGGGAGGGCCTTCGGTGTACGAGCAGTACTTC.

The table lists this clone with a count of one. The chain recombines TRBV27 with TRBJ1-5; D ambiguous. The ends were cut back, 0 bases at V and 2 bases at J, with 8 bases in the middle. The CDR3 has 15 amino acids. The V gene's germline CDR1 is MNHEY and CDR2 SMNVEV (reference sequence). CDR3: CASSLSIRGNQPQHF. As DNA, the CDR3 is TGTGCCAGCAGTTTATCGATACGAGGCAATCAGCCCCAGCATTTT.

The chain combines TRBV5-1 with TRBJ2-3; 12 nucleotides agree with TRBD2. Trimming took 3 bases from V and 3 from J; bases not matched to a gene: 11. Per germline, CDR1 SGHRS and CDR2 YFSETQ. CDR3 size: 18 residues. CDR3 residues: CASSSGLTSGGSTDTQYF. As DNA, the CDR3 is TGCGCCAGCAGCTCCGGGCTTACTAGCGGGGGGAGTACAGATACGCAGTATTTT.

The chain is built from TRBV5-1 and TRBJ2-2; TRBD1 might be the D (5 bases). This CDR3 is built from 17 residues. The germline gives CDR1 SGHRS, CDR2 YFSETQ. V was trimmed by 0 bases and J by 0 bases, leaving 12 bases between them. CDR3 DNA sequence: TGCGCCAGCAGCTTGGAAGGGGAAGTGGCGAACACCGGGGAGCTGTTTTTT. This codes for CASSLEGEVANTGELFF.

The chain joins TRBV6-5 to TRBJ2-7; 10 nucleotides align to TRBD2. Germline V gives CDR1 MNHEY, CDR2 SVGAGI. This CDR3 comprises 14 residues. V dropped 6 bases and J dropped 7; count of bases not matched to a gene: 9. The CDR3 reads CASSPLAGAGEQYF. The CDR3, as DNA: TGTGCCAGCAGCCCGCTAGCGGGAGCGGGGGAGCAGTACTTC.

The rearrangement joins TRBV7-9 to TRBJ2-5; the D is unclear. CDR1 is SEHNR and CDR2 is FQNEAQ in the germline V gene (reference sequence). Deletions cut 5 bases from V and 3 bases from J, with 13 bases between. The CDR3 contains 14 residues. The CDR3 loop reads CASSPRGWEETQYF. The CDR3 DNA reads TGTGCCAGCAGCCCTCGAGGCTGGGAAGAGACCCAGTACTTC. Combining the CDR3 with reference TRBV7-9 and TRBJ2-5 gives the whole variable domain DTGVSQNPRHKITKRGQNVTFRCDPISEHNRLYWYRQTLGQGPEFLTYFQNEAQLEKSRLLSDRFSAERPKGSFSTLEIQRTEQGDSAMYLCASSPRGWEETQYFGPGTRLLVL.

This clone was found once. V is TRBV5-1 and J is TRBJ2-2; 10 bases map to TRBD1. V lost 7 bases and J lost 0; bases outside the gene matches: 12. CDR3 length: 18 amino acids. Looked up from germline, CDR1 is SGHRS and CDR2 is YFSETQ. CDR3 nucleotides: TGCGCCAGCCAACCCGGGACAGGGGCGCTTCCGAACACCGGGGAGCTGTTTTTT. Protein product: CASQPGTGALPNTGELFF.

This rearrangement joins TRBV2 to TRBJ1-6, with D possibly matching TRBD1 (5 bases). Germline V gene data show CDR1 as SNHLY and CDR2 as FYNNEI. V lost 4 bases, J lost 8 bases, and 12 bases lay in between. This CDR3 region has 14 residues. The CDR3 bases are TGTGCCAGCAGTGTGGACATGCAGGATTCACCCCTCCACTTT. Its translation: CASSVDMQDSPLHF.

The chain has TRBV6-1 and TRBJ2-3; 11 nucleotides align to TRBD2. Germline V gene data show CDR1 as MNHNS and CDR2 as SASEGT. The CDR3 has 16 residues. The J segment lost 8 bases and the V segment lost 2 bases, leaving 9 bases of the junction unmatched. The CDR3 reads CASSERPSGGWVTQYF. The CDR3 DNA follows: TGTGCCAGCAGTGAACGCCCTAGCGGGGGGTGGGTTACGCAGTATTTT.

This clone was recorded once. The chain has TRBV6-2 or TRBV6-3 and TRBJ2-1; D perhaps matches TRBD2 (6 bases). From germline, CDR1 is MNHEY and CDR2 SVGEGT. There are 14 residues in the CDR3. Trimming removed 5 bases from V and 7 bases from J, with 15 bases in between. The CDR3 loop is CASSRASAVNEQFF. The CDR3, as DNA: TGTGCCAGCAGTCGCGCTAGCGCCGTAAATGAGCAGTTCTTC.

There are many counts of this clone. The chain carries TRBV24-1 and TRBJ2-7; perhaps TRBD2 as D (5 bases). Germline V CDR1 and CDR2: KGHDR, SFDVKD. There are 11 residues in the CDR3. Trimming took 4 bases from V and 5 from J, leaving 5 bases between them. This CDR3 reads CATSEGDEQYF. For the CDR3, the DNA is TGTGCCACCAGTGAGGGAGACGAGCAGTACTTC.

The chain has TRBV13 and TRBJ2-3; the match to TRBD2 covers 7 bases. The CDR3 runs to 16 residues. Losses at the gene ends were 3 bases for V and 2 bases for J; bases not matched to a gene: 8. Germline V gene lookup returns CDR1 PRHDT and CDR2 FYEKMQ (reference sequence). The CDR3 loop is CASSLVGGGYTDTQYF. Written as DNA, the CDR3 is TGTGCCAGCAGCTTGGTCGGCGGGGGTTACACAGATACGCAGTATTTT.

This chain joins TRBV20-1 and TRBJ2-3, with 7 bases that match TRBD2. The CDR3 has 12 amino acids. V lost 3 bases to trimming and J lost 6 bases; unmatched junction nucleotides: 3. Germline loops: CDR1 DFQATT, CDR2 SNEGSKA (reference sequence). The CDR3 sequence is CSASNSGDTQYF. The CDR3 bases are TGCAGTGCTAGTAATAGCGGGGATACGCAGTATTTT.